The clone carrying this T cell receptor beta chain was detected a few times. Its antigen is as yet unknown. Trimming took 2 bases from V and 8 from J, leaving 12 bases between them. CDR1 and CDR2 from the germline V gene are WNHNN and SYGVQD (reference sequence). This CDR3 spans 13 amino acids. Drawing of peripheral blood yielded approximately 10 milliliters from each donor. Isolated PBMCs totaled at least 6 million in each sample. The data stem from a study of blood T cells in healthy people across ages. Study outcomes and limitations: Relative to aged donors, long-lived donors carried more naive CD4+ cells and displayed higher diversity.

For the second PCR, which ran for roughly 7 to 11 cycles, a sample-barcoded 5' primer and a J-beta primer mix were used. All samples yielded 2.5 million or more CDR3-containing paired-end reads. TCRdb re-called the 5' RACE reads through MiXCR, storing one row per CDR3 protein. The sample consists of about 1.8 million distinct CDR3 sequences, around half of them appearing once. The chain employs TRBV10-1 and TRBJ1-2, with no clear D. This receptor was taken from a woman aged 40 to 55 in good health. The material sequenced was blood. As DNA, the CDR3 is TGCGCCAGCAGTGAGGACCCACTTGCGGGCTACACCTTC. This translates into CASSEDPLAGYTF.